The clone carrying this T cell receptor beta chain was seen a few times. This entry is derived from a study of blood T cell repertoires in COVID-19. As handled by the study authors: Amplification of reference gene primers provided the estimated nucleated cell counts. TCRdb's copy holds only in-frame clones and misses some; the assay was immunoSEQ multiplex PCR. V, J and clone size are taken as reported in that table, and D and trimming were inferred from the DNA itself. The sample consists of 150,000 or so clones, about four fifths of them appearing once. Germline-derived CDR1 and CDR2 are SGHRS and YFSETQ. V shed 2 bases and J 7 bases; nucleotides not matched to a gene: 10. The CDR3 loop spans 16 amino acids.

The rearrangement uses TRBV5-1 and TRBJ2-2, with 8 bases that match TRBD1. The TCR comes from a woman aged 60-70 years with COVID-19, enrolled during active disease. Material for sequencing was peripheral blood. As DNA, the CDR3 is TGCGCCAGCAGCTTCGGGACAGGAAGAGGGGTCGGGGAGCTGTTTTTT. This encodes CASSFGTGRGVGELFF.